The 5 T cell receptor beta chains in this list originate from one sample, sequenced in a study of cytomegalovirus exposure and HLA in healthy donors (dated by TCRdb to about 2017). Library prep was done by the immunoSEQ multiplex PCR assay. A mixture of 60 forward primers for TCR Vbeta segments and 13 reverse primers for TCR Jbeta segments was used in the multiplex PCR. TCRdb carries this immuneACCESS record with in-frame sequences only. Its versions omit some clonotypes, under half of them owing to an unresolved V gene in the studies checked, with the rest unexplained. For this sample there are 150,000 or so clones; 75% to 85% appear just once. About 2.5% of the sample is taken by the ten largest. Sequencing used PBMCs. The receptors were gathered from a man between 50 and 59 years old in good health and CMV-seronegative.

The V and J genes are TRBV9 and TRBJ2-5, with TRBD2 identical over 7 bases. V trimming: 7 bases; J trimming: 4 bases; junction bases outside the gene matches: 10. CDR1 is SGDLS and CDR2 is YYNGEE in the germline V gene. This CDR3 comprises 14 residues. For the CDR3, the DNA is TGTGCCAGCTCGCTCAGCGGGGTGGGAGAGACCCAGTACTTC. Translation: CASSLSGVGETQYF.

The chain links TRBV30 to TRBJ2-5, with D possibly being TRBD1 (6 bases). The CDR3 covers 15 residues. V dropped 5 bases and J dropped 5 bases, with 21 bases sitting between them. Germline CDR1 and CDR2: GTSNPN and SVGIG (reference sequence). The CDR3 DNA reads TGTGCCTGGGTTTTCGGGCGAGGGGGTGAGGAGACCCAGTACTTC. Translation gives CAWVFGRGGEETQYF.

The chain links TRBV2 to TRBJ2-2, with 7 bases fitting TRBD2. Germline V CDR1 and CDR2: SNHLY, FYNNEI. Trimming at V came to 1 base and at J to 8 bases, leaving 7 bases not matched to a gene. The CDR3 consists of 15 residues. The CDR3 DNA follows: TGTGCCAGCAGTGAAGAACTAGCGTTTTCTGGGGAGCTGTTTTTT. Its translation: CASSEELAFSGELFF.

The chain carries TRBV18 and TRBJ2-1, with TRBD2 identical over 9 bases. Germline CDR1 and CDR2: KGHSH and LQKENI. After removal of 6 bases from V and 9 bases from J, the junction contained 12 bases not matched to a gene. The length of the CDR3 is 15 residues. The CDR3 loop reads CASSIKAGGGGEQFF. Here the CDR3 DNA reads TGTGCCAGCTCTATCAAAGCGGGAGGCGGCGGTGAGCAGTTCTTC.

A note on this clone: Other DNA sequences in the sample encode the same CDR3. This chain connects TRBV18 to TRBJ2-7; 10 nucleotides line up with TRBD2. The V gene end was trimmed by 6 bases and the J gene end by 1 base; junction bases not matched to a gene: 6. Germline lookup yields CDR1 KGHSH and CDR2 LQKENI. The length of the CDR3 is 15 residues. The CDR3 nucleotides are TGTGCCAGCTCCCCCCCTAGCGGGAGATCCTACGAGCAGTACTTC. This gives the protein CASSPPSGRSYEQYF.